This TCR beta chain was captured in a study of T-cell memory formation after mild COVID-19. The CDR3 has 15 amino acids. With 4 bases removed from V and 1 base from J, the gap between germline ends came to 11 bases. Germline CDR1 SGHRS, CDR2 YFSETQ. This clonotype showed up just a few times. In TCRdb, the 5' RACE reads were re-called with MiXCR into one record per CDR3 protein. The repertoire holds hundreds of thousands of distinct CDR3 sequences, with around 21% as singletons. Sequencing was done on a sample of PBMCs or a T cell subset sorted from them (not recorded which). This receptor was identified in an adult woman who had mild COVID-19 (a few samples of this study predate the infection). Cell type and time point are not known. V gene TRBV5-1 combines with J gene TRBJ2-2; D may be TRBD2 (6 bases). The CDR3 bases are TGCGCCAGCAGCAGGGAGGCTTTGAACACCGGGGAGCTGTTTTTT. Its translation: CASSREALNTGELFF.